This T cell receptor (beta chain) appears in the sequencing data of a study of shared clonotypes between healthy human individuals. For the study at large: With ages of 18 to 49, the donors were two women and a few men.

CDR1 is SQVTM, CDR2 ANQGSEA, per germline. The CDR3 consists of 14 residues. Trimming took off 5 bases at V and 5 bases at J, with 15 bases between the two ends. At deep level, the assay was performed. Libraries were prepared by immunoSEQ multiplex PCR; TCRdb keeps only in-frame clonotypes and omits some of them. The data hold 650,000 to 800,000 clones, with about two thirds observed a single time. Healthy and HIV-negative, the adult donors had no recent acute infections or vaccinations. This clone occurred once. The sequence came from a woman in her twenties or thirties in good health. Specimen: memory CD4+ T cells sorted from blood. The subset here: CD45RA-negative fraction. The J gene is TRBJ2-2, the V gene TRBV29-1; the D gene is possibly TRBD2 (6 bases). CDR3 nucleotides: TGCAGCGTTTTAAAGGCTAGCGCAACCGGGGAGCTGTTTTTT. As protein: CSVLKASATGELFF.